Sequencing of this TCR beta chain was carried out in a study of cytomegalovirus exposure and HLA in healthy donors. The CDR3 has 15 amino acids. The germline V and J ends were trimmed by 2 bases and 2 bases, with 12 bases remaining between them. CDR1 and CDR2 from the germline V gene are SGHTA and FQGTGA. Donors showed nominal health when sampled, although they likely had unrecorded immune exposures. It was with 60 Vbeta and 13 Jbeta primers that the PCR ran. The repertoire was sequenced with immunoSEQ multiplex PCR; TCRdb's copy has only in-frame clones and lacks some. The table shows around 100,000 clones, with less than 80% occurring only once.

J is TRBJ2-5 and V is TRBV7-3; D might be TRBD2 (5 bases). The sequence came from a woman aged 25 to 39 in good health and CMV-seronegative. Sequencing was done on a sample of PBMCs. The CDR3: CASSLGGSGQETQYF. In DNA, the CDR3 is TGTGCCAGCAGCTTAGGCGGCAGCGGTCAAGAGACCCAGTACTTC.